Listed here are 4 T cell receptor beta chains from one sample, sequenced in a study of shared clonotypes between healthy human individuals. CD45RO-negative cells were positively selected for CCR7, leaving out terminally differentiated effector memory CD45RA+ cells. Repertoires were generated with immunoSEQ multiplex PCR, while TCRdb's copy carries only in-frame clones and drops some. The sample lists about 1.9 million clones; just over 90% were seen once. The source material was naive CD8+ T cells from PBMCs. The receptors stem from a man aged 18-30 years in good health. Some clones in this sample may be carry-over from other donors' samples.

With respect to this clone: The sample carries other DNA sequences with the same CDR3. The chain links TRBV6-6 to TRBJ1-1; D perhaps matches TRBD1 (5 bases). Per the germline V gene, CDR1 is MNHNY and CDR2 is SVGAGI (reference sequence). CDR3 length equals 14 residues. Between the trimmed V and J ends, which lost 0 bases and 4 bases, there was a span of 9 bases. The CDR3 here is CASSYSEGSTEAFF. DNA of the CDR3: TGTGCCAGCAGTTACTCGGAGGGGTCCACTGAAGCTTTCTTT.

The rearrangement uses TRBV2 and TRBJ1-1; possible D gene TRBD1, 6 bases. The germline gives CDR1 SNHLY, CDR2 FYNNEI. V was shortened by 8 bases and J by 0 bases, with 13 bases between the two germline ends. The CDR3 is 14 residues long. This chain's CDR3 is CASEQGRMNTEAFF. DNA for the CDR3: TGTGCCAGCGAACAGGGACGCATGAACACTGAAGCTTTCTTT.

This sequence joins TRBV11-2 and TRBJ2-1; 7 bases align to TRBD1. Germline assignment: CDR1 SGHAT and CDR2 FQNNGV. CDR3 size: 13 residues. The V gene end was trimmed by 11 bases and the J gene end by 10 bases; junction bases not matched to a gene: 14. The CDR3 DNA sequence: TGTGCCGCGGCAGGGGGTTTAGGGGGCGAGCAGTTCTTC. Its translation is CAAAGGLGGEQFF. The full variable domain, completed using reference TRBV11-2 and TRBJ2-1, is EAGVAQSPRYKIIEKRQSVAFWCNPISGHATLYWYQQILGQGPKLLIQFQNNGVVDDSQLPKDRFSAERLKGVDSTLKIQPAKLEDSAVYLCAAAGGLGGEQFFGPGTRLTVL.

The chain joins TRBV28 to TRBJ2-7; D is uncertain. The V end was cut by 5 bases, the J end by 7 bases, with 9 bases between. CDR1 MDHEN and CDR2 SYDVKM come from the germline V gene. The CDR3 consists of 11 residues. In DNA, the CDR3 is TGTGCCAGCAGTGCCCCAACGGAGCAGTACTTC. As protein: CASSAPTEQYF.